Presented here are 16 T cell receptor beta chains from one specimen sequenced in a study of CD8+ T cells in alopecia areata. cDNA prepared by RNA extraction and subsequent reverse transcription served as the template for sequencing. TCRdb keeps only in-frame clones here, not all; method: immunoSEQ multiplex PCR. The table records approximately 180,000 clones, less than 70% of them present only once. Described treatment: oral pan-JAK inhibitor, 5-10 mg twice daily. The input for sequencing was CD8+ T cells sorted from blood, taken at week 24, from a patient treated with tofacitinib. These receptor sequences come from a human donor with alopecia areata.

Comments on this clone: Different DNA sequences within this sample yield the same CDR3. V is TRBV30 and J is TRBJ2-2; TRBD1 aligns across 7 bases. J lost 7 bases, V lost 8 bases, and 4 bases had no gene match. In germline, CDR1 is GTSNPN, CDR2 SVGIG (reference sequence). There are 11 residues in the CDR3. This chain's CDR3 is CAGQVYGELFF. CDR3 DNA sequence: TGTGCCGGACAGGTTTACGGGGAGCTGTTTTTT.

V gene TRBV7-2 combines with J gene TRBJ2-3; TRBD2 might be the D (6 bases). The V gene lost 1 base and the J gene lost 2 bases, with 16 bases spanning the gap. The CDR3 is made up of 17 amino acids. Germline CDR1 and CDR2: SGHTA and FQGNSA. The CDR3 sequence: CASSLVPPGTSTDTQYF. CDR3 DNA sequence: TGTGCCAGCAGCTTAGTCCCTCCCGGGACTTCCACAGATACGCAGTATTTT.

The chain carries TRBV7-2 and TRBJ2-5; maybe TRBD1 (6 bases). Germline values: CDR1 SGHTA, CDR2 FQGNSA. V was cut by 4 bases and J by 1 base, with 7 bases left in between. The CDR3 has 13 residues. The CDR3 loop is CASSSDSQETQYF. The DNA for the CDR3 is TGTGCCAGCAGCTCGGACAGCCAAGAGACCCAGTACTTC.

This clone came up a few times. The chain has TRBV5-1 and TRBJ1-4; D call uncertain. The CDR3 is made up of 13 amino acids. Germline assignment: CDR1 SGHRS and CDR2 YFSETQ. Trimming shortened V by 1 base and J by 5 bases, and 6 bases separated the two germline ends. CDR3 residues: CASSLNGNEKLFF. The CDR3 bases are TGCGCCAGCAGCTTGAACGGCAATGAAAAACTGTTTTTT. Variable domain in full (rest from reference TRBV5-1 and TRBJ1-4): KAGVTQTPRYLIKTRGQQVTLSCSPISGHRSVSWYQQTPGQGLQFLFEYFSETQRNKGNFPGRFSGRQFSNSRSEMNVSTLELGDSALYLCASSLNGNEKLFFGSGTQLSVL.

The rearrangement links TRBV13 to TRBJ1-2, with TRBD1 matching 7 bases. The V and J ends lost 5 bases and 7 bases, in that order; junction bases with no gene match: 10. Germline V gives CDR1 PRHDT, CDR2 FYEKMQ (reference sequence). The CDR3 runs to 14 residues. The CDR3 DNA sequence: TGTGCCAGCAGCCGCTTTACAGGGGCCTCTGGCTACACCTTC. It specifies CASSRFTGASGYTF.

The chain uses TRBV9 and TRBJ2-3; 8 nucleotides agree with TRBD2. CDR3 length: 16 amino acids. Germline CDR1 reads SGDLS; CDR2 reads YYNGEE. After removal of 1 base from V and 2 bases from J, the junction contained 6 bases not matched to a gene. The CDR3 loop reads CASSVKERGPTDTQYF. The CDR3 DNA reads TGTGCCAGCAGCGTAAAGGAGCGGGGGCCCACAGATACGCAGTATTTT.

The chain combines TRBV29-1 with TRBJ2-2, with D unresolved. The V end lost 4 bases, the J end lost 7 bases, and 10 bases lay between the germline ends. The germline CDR1 and CDR2 sequences are SQVTM and ANQGSEA. This CDR3 region has 12 residues. The CDR3 DNA sequence: TGCAGCGTTGCACCAGGTGGCGGGGAGCTGTTTTTT. Its protein product is CSVAPGGGELFF.

The chain carries TRBV25-1 and TRBJ1-1; no definite D call. There are 11 residues in the CDR3. Germline CDR1 and CDR2: MGHDK and SYGVNS. V was pared by 0 bases and J by 5 bases, with 1 base between. The CDR3 reads CASSEYTEAFF. In DNA, the CDR3 is TGTGCCAGCAGTGAATATACTGAAGCTTTCTTT.

As for this clone: Germline and junction disagree at one end, which may indicate a read error. The gene calls are TRBV13 and TRBJ2-5, with TRBD1 as a possible D gene (5 bases). There are 15 residues in the CDR3. CDR1 and CDR2 (germline): PRHDT, FYEKMQ (reference sequence). The CDR3: CASSQDPGSQETQYF. In DNA form, the CDR3 reads TGCGCCAGCAGCCAAGATCCAGGGTCCCAAGAGACCCAGTACTTC. Drawing the rest from reference TRBV13 and TRBJ2-5, the complete variable domain is AAGVIQSPRHLIKEKRETATLKCYPIPRHDTVYWYQQGPGQDPQFLISFYEKMQSDKGSIPDRFSAQQFSDYHSELNMSSLELGDSALYFCASSQDPGSQETQYFGPGTRLLVL.

The V and J genes are TRBV6-4 and TRBJ2-5, with 9 nucleotides matching TRBD1. With V trimmed by 5 bases and J by 5 bases, 12 bases remained unmatched. CDR1 is MRHNA and CDR2 is SNTAGT in the germline V gene. The CDR3 runs to 16 residues. CDR3 protein: CASSPSPGQGLETQYF. CDR3 coding DNA: TGTGCCAGCAGTCCAAGTCCGGGACAGGGTTTGGAGACCCAGTACTTC.

V is TRBV13 and J is TRBJ2-7, with 10 bases fitting TRBD1. CDR1 is PRHDT and CDR2 is FYEKMQ in the germline V gene (reference sequence). This CDR3 has 15 residues. J was trimmed by 1 base and V by 4 bases; bases with no gene match: 4. This CDR3 is CASSWDRGLSYEQYF. In DNA form, the CDR3 reads TGTGCCAGCAGCTGGGACAGGGGCCTATCCTACGAGCAGTACTTC.

This clone was observed many times. The chain employs TRBV7-6 and TRBJ2-1; D is possibly TRBD2 (6 bases). Deletions cut 4 bases from V and 7 bases from J, with 11 bases between. This CDR3 contains 13 residues. CDR1 is SGHVS and CDR2 is FNYEAQ in the germline V gene. The CDR3: CASSSGVRNEQFF. In DNA form, the CDR3 reads TGTGCCAGCAGCTCGGGGGTGAGGAATGAGCAGTTCTTC.

The chain links TRBV7-3 to TRBJ2-1; 7 bases are a match to TRBD2. The V gene end was trimmed by 1 base and the J gene end by 0 bases; junction bases not matched to a gene: 0. Germline-derived CDR1 and CDR2 are SGHTA and FQGTGA. This CDR3 spans 15 amino acids. In DNA form, the CDR3 reads TGTGCCAGCAGCTTAAAGCGGGGCTCCTACAATGAGCAGTTCTTC. This codes for CASSLKRGSYNEQFF.

This chain joins TRBV7-9 and TRBJ2-3; 7 bases agree with TRBD1. This CDR3 is built from 15 residues. Germline V gene lookup returns CDR1 SEHNR and CDR2 FQNEAQ (reference sequence). The CDR3 here is CVAEGVGGSTDTQYF. CDR3 nucleotides: TGTGTGGCGGAAGGAGTAGGGGGCTCCACAGATACGCAGTATTTT.

To note about this clone: The same CDR3 also results from other DNA sequences found in this sample. This rearrangement joins TRBV10-1 to TRBJ2-7; no definite D call. Germline V lookup: CDR1 WNHNN, CDR2 SYGVQD (reference sequence). The CDR3 contains 11 residues. Trimming removed 3 bases from V and 3 bases from J, with 3 bases in between. CDR3 bases: TGCGCCAGCAGTGATAGCTACGAGCAGTACTTC. This encodes CASSDSYEQYF.

V and J are TRBV27 and TRBJ2-3, with D unresolved. The CDR3 length is 13 residues. CDR1 and CDR2 (germline): MNHEY, SMNVEV (reference sequence). V was shortened by 3 bases and J by 4 bases, with 8 bases between the two germline ends. CDR3 sequence reads: CASSLSVPDTQYF. The CDR3 DNA reads as TGTGCCAGCAGTTTGAGCGTACCAGATACGCAGTATTTT.